This T cell receptor (beta chain) emerged from a study of CD8 T cells in Susac syndrome (dated by TCRdb to between 2018 and 2021). About the full investigation: The study used repertoire sequencing to test whether antigen drove CD8+ T cell activation and differentiation in Susac syndrome. Clonality of the CD8+ T cell repertoire was compared between eleven to twelve healthy donors, approximately 14 Susac syndrome patients and about 15 multiple sclerosis patients. Study-wide findings and limitations: The study acknowledged that relatively few individuals were included in the TCR sequencing and HLA analysis.

RNA was extracted using the RNeasy kit, and about 0.5 to 1 ug of the RNA was reverse transcribed with random hexamers. The immunoSEQ multiplex PCR assay, which covers 54 Vbeta and 13 Jbeta segments, was used to amplify TCR beta CDR3 regions. To correct PCR amplification bias, a synthetic template baseline was used for both primer optimization and computational correction. Regarding the original processing steps: Reads were annotated to V, D and J genes according to IMGT and were analyzed with immunoSEQ Analyzer, with only productive sequences retained. To calculate clonality, Shannon entropy was normalized by log2 of the number of productive unique sequences and then subtracted from one. Public and private clones were assessed among the 100 most prevalent clones of each patient and control. A clone was defined as Susac-specific if it was absent from the healthy and MS cohorts, from 1052 published viral clones and from other ImmuneACCESS disease sequences. TCRdb reworked the public reads: Q25 trimming with fastp, MiXCR clone assembly, productive beta chains retained. Under each unique CDR3 protein, matching rows form one entry showing the most common genes and DNA. These V and J calls rely on TCRdb rather than the paper's analysis. The sample table contains 400,000 or so distinct CDR3 sequences; only one count was recorded for approximately 85% of them. Of the sample, 0.09% to 0.15% falls within the top ten clones.

Looking up the germline V gene (reference sequence) yields CDR1 WNHNN and CDR2 SYGVQD. The CDR3 covers 14 residues, taking in both the cysteine and the phenylalanine. Of all the DNA, just the CDR3 is kept, 42 bases in frame from base 1. Unmatched junction bases come to 6, with V trimmed by 4 bases and J by 4 bases. For this clonotype: This receptor's antigen is unknown. No per-base quality is available; no much larger clone lies one base away.

High-throughput TCR beta sequencing profiled peripheral blood CD8+ and CD4+ T cells from healthy donors, Susac syndrome patients and multiple sclerosis patients. Multiple sclerosis controls were treatment-naive patients with stable or active relapsing-remitting disease fulfilling revised McDonald criteria. Bulk CD8+ and CD4+ T cells were purified by magnetic negative isolation, while CD8+ TEMRA cells were enriched using FACS. Blood was drawn into EDTA tubes, processed within 24 hours, and PBMCs were isolated by density gradient centrifugation. PBMCs destined for TCR sequencing were cryopreserved in liquid nitrogen and later thawed in a 37 °C water bath. Purity of sorted or isolated CD4+, CD8+ and CD8+ TEMRA cells was at least 90%.

This receptor was identified in a human donor with multiple sclerosis. The sequenced sample consisted of CD8+ T cells from PBMCs. The chain links TRBV10-1 with TRBJ2-5, with 7 bases aligning to TRBD2. The sequenced DNA: TGCGCCAGCAGTGCGCGGGAGTGGCCAGAGACCCAGTACTTC. Its protein product is CASSAREWPETQYF.